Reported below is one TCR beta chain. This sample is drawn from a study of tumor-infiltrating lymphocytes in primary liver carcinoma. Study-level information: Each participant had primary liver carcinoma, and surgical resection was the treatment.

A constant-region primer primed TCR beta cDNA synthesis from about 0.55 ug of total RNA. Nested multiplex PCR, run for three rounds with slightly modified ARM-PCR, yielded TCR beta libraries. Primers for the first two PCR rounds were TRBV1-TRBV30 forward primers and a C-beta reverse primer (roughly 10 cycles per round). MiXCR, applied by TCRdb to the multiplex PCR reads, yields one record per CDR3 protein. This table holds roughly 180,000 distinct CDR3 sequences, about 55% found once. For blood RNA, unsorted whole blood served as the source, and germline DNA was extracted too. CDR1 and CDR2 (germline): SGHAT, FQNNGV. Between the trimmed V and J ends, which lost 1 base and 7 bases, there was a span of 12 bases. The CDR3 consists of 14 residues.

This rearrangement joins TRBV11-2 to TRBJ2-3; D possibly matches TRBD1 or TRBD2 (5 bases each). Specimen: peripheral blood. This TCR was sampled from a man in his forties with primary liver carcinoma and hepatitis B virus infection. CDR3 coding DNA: TGTGCCAGCAGCTTAGTGGGGCCCGGGAATACGCAGTATTTT. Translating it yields CASSLVGPGNTQYF.